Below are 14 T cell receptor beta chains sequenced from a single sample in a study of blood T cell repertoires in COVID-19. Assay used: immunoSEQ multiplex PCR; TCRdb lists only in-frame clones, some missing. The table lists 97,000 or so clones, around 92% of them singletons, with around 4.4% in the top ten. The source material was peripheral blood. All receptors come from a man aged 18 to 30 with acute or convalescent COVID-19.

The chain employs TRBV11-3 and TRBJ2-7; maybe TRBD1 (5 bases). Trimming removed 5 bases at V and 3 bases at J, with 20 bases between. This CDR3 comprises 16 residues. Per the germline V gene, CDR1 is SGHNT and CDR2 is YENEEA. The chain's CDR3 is CASSLSWGPTDYEQYF. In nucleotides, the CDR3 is TGTGCCAGCAGCCTATCGTGGGGCCCTACCGACTACGAGCAGTACTTC.

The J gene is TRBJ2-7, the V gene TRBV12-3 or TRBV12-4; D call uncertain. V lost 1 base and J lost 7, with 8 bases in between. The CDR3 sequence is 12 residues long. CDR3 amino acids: CASSLGFGEQYF. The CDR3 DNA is TGTGCCAGCAGTTTAGGGTTCGGGGAGCAGTACTTC.

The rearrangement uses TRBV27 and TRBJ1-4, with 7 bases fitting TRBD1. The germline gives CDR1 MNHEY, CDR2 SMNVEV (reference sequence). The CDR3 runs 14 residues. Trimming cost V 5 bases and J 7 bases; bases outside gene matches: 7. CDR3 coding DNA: TGTGCCAGCAGTGGACAGGTATCGGGTGAAAAACTGTTTTTT. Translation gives CASSGQVSGEKLFF.

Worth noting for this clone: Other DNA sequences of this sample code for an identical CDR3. The CDR3 coding sequence is TGTGCCAGCTCACCAACCGGGTCTGGGGCCAACGTCCTGACTTTC. This sequence encodes CASSPTGSGANVLTF. This chain links TRBV18 with TRBJ2-6, with D unclear. This CDR3 is 15 amino acids long. From germline, CDR1 is KGHSH and CDR2 LQKENI. V dropped 2 bases and J dropped 1 base, with 6 bases sitting between them.

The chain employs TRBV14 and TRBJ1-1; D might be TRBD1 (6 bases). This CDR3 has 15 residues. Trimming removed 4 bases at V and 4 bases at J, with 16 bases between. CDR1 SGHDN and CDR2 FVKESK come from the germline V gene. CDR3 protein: CASSRLTGSGTEAFF. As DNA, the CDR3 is TGTGCCAGCAGCCGCCTGACAGGTTCGGGCACTGAAGCTTTCTTT.

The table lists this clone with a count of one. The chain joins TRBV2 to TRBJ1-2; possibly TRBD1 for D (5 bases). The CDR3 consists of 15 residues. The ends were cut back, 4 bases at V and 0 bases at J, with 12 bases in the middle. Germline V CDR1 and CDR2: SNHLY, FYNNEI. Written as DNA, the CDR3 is TGTGCCAGCAGTGCAGGGATTCAGACTAACTATGGCTACACCTTC. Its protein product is CASSAGIQTNYGYTF.

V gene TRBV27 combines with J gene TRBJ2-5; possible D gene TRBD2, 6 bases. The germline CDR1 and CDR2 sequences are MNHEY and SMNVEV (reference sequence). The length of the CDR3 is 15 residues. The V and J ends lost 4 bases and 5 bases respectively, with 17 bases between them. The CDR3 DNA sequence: TGTGCCAGCAGTTCGGTGGCCGGGAGATCGGAGACCCAGTACTTC. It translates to CASSSVAGRSETQYF.

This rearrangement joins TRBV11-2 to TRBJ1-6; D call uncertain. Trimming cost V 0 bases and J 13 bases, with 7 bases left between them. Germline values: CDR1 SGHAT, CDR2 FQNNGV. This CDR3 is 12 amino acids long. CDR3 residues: CASSLDGSPLHF. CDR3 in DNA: TGTGCCAGCAGCTTAGATGGCAGTCCCCTCCACTTT.

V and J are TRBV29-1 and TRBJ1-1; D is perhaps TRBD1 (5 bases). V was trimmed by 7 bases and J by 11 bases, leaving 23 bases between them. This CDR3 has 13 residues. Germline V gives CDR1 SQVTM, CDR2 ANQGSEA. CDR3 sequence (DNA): TGCAGCGCACAATTTGCGGTAGCAGGGACTGCTTTCTTT. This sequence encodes CSAQFAVAGTAFF.

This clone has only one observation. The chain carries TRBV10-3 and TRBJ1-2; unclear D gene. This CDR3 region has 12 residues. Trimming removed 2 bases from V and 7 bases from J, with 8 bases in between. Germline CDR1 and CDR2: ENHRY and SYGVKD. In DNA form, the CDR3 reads TGTGCCATCAGTGAGAACAGCTCTGGCTACACCTTC. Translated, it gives CAISENSSGYTF.

CDR3 sequence (DNA): TGTGCCAGCTCCTTACAGGGGGCGGACACTGAAGCTTTCTTT. Its protein product is CASSLQGADTEAFF. This sequence joins TRBV5-5 and TRBJ1-1, with 9 bases that match TRBD1. The CDR3 spans 14 residues. Germline V gene data show CDR1 as SGHKS and CDR2 as YYEKEE (reference sequence). With 7 bases clipped from V and 3 bases from J, the junction kept 7 bases outside the gene matches. The full variable domain, completed using reference TRBV5-5 and TRBJ1-1, is DAGVTQSPTHLIKTRGQQVTLRCSPISGHKSVSWYQQVLGQGPQFIFQYYEKEERGRGNFPDRFSARQFPNYSSELNVNALLLGDSALYLCASSLQGADTEAFFGQGTRLTVV.

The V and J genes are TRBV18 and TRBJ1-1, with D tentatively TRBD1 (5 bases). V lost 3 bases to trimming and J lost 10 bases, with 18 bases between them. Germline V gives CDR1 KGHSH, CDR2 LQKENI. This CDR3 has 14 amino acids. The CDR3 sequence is CASSPRVVAVGAFF. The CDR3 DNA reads TGTGCCAGCTCACCCAGGGTGGTGGCGGTCGGAGCTTTCTTT.

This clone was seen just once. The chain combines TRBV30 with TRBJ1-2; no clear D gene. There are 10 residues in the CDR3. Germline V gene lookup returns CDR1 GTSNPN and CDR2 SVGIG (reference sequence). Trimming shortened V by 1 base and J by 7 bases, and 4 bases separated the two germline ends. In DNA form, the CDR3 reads TGTGCCTGGAGTGGCGGTGGCTACACCTTC. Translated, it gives CAWSGGGYTF.

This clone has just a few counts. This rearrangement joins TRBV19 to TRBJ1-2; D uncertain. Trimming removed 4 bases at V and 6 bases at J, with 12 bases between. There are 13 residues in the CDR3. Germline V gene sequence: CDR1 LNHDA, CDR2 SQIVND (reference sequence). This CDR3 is CASSTFARNGYTF. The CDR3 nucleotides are TGTGCCAGTAGTACCTTTGCCAGGAATGGCTACACCTTC.